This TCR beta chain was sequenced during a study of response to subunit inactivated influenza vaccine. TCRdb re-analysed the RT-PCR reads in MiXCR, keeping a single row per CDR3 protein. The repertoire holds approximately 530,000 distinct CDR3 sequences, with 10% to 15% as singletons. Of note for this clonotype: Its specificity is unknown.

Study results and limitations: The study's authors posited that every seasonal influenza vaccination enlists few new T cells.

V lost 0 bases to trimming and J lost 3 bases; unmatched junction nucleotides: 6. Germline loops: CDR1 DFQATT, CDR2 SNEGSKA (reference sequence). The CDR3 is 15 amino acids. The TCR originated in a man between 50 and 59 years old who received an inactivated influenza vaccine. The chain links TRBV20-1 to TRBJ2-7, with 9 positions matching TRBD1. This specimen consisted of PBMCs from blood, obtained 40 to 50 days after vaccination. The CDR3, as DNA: TGCAGTGCTAGAGATCCGGGACAGGGAGACTACGAGCAGTACTTC. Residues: CSARDPGQGDYEQYF.